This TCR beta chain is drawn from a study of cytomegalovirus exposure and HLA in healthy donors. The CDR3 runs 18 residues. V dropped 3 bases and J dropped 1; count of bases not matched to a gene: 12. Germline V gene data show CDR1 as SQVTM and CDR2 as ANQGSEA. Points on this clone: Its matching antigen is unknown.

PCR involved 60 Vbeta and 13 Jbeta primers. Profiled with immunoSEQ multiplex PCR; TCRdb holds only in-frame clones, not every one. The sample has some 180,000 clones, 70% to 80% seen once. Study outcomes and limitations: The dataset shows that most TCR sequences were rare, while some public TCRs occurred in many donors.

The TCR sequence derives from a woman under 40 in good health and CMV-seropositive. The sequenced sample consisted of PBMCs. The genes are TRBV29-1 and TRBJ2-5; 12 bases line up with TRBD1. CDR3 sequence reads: CSVEGDRGRPKGQETQYF. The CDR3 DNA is TGCAGCGTTGAGGGGGACAGGGGGCGCCCTAAGGGCCAAGAGACCCAGTACTTC.